The TCR beta chain described here comes from a study of preoperative IRX-2 immunotherapy in early breast cancer. Treatment reported: preoperative locoregional IRX-2 cytokine immunotherapy. This phase Ib study tested locoregional IRX-2 cytokine immunotherapy given before surgery. Germline V gene sequence: CDR1 KGHSY, CDR2 FQNENV. V lost 4 bases and J 4 bases, leaving 10 bases between the germline ends. The CDR3 is 13 amino acids. The protocol was immunoSEQ multiplex PCR, while the TCRdb copy is restricted to in-frame clones and leaves out a portion. This sample carries about 23,000 clones, 85% to 90% of them seen once, and the ten largest clones take about 9.4%.

This receptor was identified in a human donor with breast cancer. The V and J genes are TRBV16 and TRBJ1-1, with a weak D call TRBD1 (5 bases). The sequenced sample was tumor tissue, obtained after IRX-2 immunotherapy. This CDR3 reads CASSPDRSTEAFF. DNA of the CDR3: TGTGCCAGCAGCCCCGACAGATCCACTGAAGCTTTCTTT.